These T cell receptor beta chains were read from a single sample in a study of cytomegalovirus exposure and HLA in healthy donors. The repertoire was sequenced with immunoSEQ multiplex PCR; TCRdb's copy has only in-frame clones and lacks some. Of approximately 88,000 clones in the sample, about 95% are singletons; the top ten hold about 1.3%. Sequencing input: PBMCs. These receptor sequences come from a woman between 18 and 30 years old in good health and CMV-seronegative. CDR3s include the opening cysteine and the closing phenylalanine or tryptophan. A D gene is named only where the DNA matches it firmly. Size is stated for part of the rows, as once, few or many counts, or as a class when the clone is expanded.

TRBJ2-4,.,TRBV6-6,TRBD2,12,TGTGCCACAACTAGCGGCCAAAACATTCAGTACTTC,CATTSGQNIQYF
TRBJ1-5,.,TRBV28,.,12,TGTGCCAGCCTGAGGAGCAATCAGCCCCAGCATTTT,CASLRSNQPQHF
TRBJ2-1,.,TRBV9,.,15,TGTGCCAGCAGCGTAGTTCGGGGAGCCAACAATGAGCAGTTCTTC,CASSVVRGANNEQFF
TRBJ2-5,.,TRBV5-6,.,14,TGTGCCAGCAGCTTGTACGGAGTTCGGGGGACCCAGTACTTC,CASSLYGVRGTQYF
TRBJ2-3,.,TRBV11-3,TRBD2,16,TGTGCCAGCAGCTTGGGACTAGCGGGAGCGACGGATACGCAGTATTTT,CASSLGLAGATDTQYF
TRBJ2-5,.,TRBV5-4,.,15,TGTGCCAGCAGGCGAGCCGCACAGGCTCGAGAGACCCAGTACTTC,CASRRAAQARETQYF
TRBJ1-2,once,TRBV11-2,.,15,TGTGCCAGCAGCTTAGATTCCTTGAGAGGCTATGGCTACACCTTC,CASSLDSLRGYGYTF
TRBJ1-1,.,TRBV6-1,.,15,TGTGCCAGCAGTGAATACGGGACACCTAACACTGAAGCTTTCTTT,CASSEYGTPNTEAFF
TRBJ2-1,.,TRBV5-1,.,14,TGCGCCAGCAGCACCGTCCGAGGCCCACCAAAGCAGTTCTTC,CASSTVRGPPKQFF
TRBJ2-5,.,TRBV6-1,.,13,TGTGCCAGCAGTGAAGTATGGCTAGAGACCCAGTACTTC,CASSEVWLETQYF
TRBJ2-7,.,TRBV2,TRBD2,15,TGTGCCAGCAGTGAATCGTGGCTAGCGGGAACCGAGCAGTACTTC,CASSESWLAGTEQYF
TRBJ2-1,.,TRBV9,TRBD2,14,TGTGCCAGCAGCGCTAGCGGGGCCTACAATGAGCAGTTCTTC,CASSASGAYNEQFF
TRBJ2-1,.,TRBV9,.,16,TGTGCCAGCAGCGTAGCTGGCGGGATAGGATACAATGAGCAGTTCTTC,CASSVAGGIGYNEQFF
TRBJ2-1,.,TRBV14,TRBD2,17,TGTGCCAGCAGCCAAGTCGGGTCAGCGGGAGCTGGGAATGAGCAGTTCTTC,CASSQVGSAGAGNEQFF
TRBJ1-2,.,TRBV6-4,.,13,TGTGCCAGCGGCCCGGAAGGATCGGAGGGCTACACCTTC,CASGPEGSEGYTF
TRBJ1-1,few,TRBV30,TRBD1,17,TGTGCCTGGAGACTACAGGGGAGATTCTACTCTGGCACTGAAGCTTTCTTT,CAWRLQGRFYSGTEAFF
TRBJ2-5,.,TRBV9,TRBD1,14,TGTGCCAGCAGCGGAGGACAGGGTATGGAGACCCAGTACTTC,CASSGGQGMETQYF
TRBJ1-2,.,TRBV4-1,TRBD1,15,TGCGCCAGCAGCCAAGGGGGACAGGGGACCTATGGCTACACCTTC,CASSQGGQGTYGYTF
TRBJ2-5,.,TRBV30,.,15,TGTGCCTGGAGTTATATGACTAGTTTTCAAGAGACCCAGTACTTC,CAWSYMTSFQETQYF
TRBJ2-1,.,TRBV9,.,13,TGTGCCAGCAGCGTTAAAGCGCACAATGAGCAGTTCTTC,CASSVKAHNEQFF
TRBJ2-1,.,TRBV27,TRBD1,14,TGTGCCAGCAGTTTATGGGACAGCTCCAATGAGCAGTTCTTC,CASSLWDSSNEQFF
TRBJ2-5,.,TRBV19,.,15,TGTGCCAGTAGTATTGATGGGAGATTTGGAGAGACCCAGTACTTC,CASSIDGRFGETQYF
TRBJ1-6,.,TRBV21-1,.,14,TGTGCCAGCAGCAAGGGACCGGGGGTATCACCCCTCCACTTT,CASSKGPGVSPLHF
TRBJ2-5,.,TRBV15,.,15,TGTGCCACCAGCAGTGAAATTCCTGGCGGGGAGACCCAGTACTTC,CATSSEIPGGETQYF
TRBJ1-5,.,TRBV19,.,13,TGTGCCAGTAGTCCGGACACCGCTCAGCCCCAGCATTTT,CASSPDTAQPQHF
TRBJ2-5,.,TRBV7-6,TRBD2,16,TGTGCCAGCAGCTTCGGGACTAGCGGGAGTCAGGAGACCCAGTACTTC,CASSFGTSGSQETQYF
TRBJ2-3,.,TRBV9,TRBD2,17,TGTGCCAGCAGCGTAGCGCCTCTAGCGGGAGGCACAGATACGCAGTATTTT,CASSVAPLAGGTDTQYF
TRBJ2-3,once,TRBV10-3,TRBD1,16,TGTGCCATCAGTGGTCACCGGGACAGACCCACAGATACGCAGTATTTT,CAISGHRDRPTDTQYF
TRBJ1-5,once,TRBV5-5,.,14,TGTGCCAGCAGCTTGTCTGGCAGCAATCAGCCCCAGCATTTT,CASSLSGSNQPQHF
TRBJ2-7,.,TRBV19,TRBD1,15,TGTGCCAGTAGGATTAAGGGGACAGGGGCCTACGAGCAGTACTTC,CASRIKGTGAYEQYF
TRBJ1-5,.,TRBV6-1,.,11,TGTGCCAGCAGTGAAAGCGGGGCCCAGCATTTT,CASSESGAQHF
TRBJ2-1,once,TRBV27,TRBD2,14,TGTGCCAGCAGTTCAACTAGCGTCTACAATGAGCAGTTCTTC,CASSSTSVYNEQFF
TRBJ1-2,.,TRBV6-4,TRBD1,8,TGTGCCAGGGACAGGGGATTATTC,CARDRGLF
TRBJ2-3,once,TRBV9,TRBD2,16,TGTGCCAGCAGCATGCCCGGGACTAGCGGCACAGATACGCAGTATTTT,CASSMPGTSGTDTQYF
TRBJ2-1,.,TRBV18,.,15,TGTGCCAGCTCACCACCGGCTAGCGCCTACAATGAGCAGTTCTTC,CASSPPASAYNEQFF
TRBJ2-3,.,TRBV29-1,TRBD2,14,TGCAGCGTTAGACTAGCGGGACTCACAGATACGCAGTATTTT,CSVRLAGLTDTQYF
TRBJ2-5,.,TRBV6-1,TRBD2,15,TGTGCCAGCACCGGACTAGCGGGAGGCCAAGAGACCCAGTACTTC,CASTGLAGGQETQYF
TRBJ2-1,.,TRBV11-3,TRBD2,15,TGTGCCAGCAGCTTAGACCGCGGGGGATACAATGAGCAGTTCTTC,CASSLDRGGYNEQFF
TRBJ2-2,.,TRBV19,TRBD1,12,TGTGCCAGTACCACAGGGGGCGGGGAGCTGTTTTTT,CASTTGGGELFF
TRBJ1-1,.,TRBV7-2,.,15,TGTGCCAGCAGCTTAGAAGACAGGAGGAACACTGAAGCTTTCTTT,CASSLEDRRNTEAFF
TRBJ2-2,.,TRBV28,TRBD2,21,TGTGCCAGCAGTTTACCTCCCGGACTAGCGGCCTCCGTTGCCGACTTCGGGGAGCTGTTTTTT,CASSLPPGLAASVADFGELFF
TRBJ2-7,.,TRBV23-1,.,17,TGCGCCAGCAGTCAATTGGGGACGCGGGAACCCTCCTACGAGCAGTACTTC,CASSQLGTREPSYEQYF
TRBJ2-1,.,TRBV7-2,.,15,TGTGCCAGCAGCTTTAGGAGCGCCACATACAATGAGCAGTTCTTC,CASSFRSATYNEQFF
TRBJ1-4,.,TRBV5-1,.,17,TGCGCCAGCAGCCCCGCGTTTGCTGGAGCAACTAATGAAAAACTGTTTTTT,CASSPAFAGATNEKLFF
TRBJ2-7,.,TRBV7-6,TRBD2,16,TGTGCCAGCAGCCCTGGAACGGGGCTAGCGGGAAACGAGCAGTACTTC,CASSPGTGLAGNEQYF
TRBJ2-7,.,TRBV19,TRBD2,15,TGTGCCAGTAGTATCGCGCTAGCGGGGGGCTACGAGCAGTACTTC,CASSIALAGGYEQYF
TRBJ2-5,.,TRBV25-1,TRBD1,12,TGTGCCAGCACAAGGGGGCTGGAGACCCAGTACTTC,CASTRGLETQYF
TRBJ2-6,.,TRBV28,.,17,TGTGCCAGCAGTTTATGGCAGTTTCGGGGAGGGGCCAACGTCCTGACTTTC,CASSLWQFRGGANVLTF
TRBJ2-7,once,TRBV5-8,.,16,TGTGCCAGCAGTCCCTTTGCTCGCGGCAGCTCCTACGAGCAGTACTTC,CASSPFARGSSYEQYF
TRBJ2-3,.,TRBV27,TRBD2,15,TGTGCCAGCCGTGGAGAGCGGGGATTCACAGATACGCAGTATTTT,CASRGERGFTDTQYF
TRBJ1-3,.,TRBV5-1,TRBD1,16,TGCGCCAGCAGCTTGGTGGGGGACAGCTCTGGAAACACCATATATTTT,CASSLVGDSSGNTIYF
TRBJ2-7,.,TRBV9,TRBD2,16,TGTGCCAGCAGCCTTAGCGGGAGCCCAAGCTCCTACGAGCAGTACTTC,CASSLSGSPSSYEQYF
TRBJ2-7,.,TRBV6-6,.,15,TGTGCCAGCAGAGATGTCAGGGCCAGCTCCTACGAGCAGTACTTC,CASRDVRASSYEQYF
TRBJ2-1,.,TRBV27,TRBD1,15,TGTGCCAGCAGTTTACTAGGGACAGGGGGCAATGAGCAGTTCTTC,CASSLLGTGGNEQFF